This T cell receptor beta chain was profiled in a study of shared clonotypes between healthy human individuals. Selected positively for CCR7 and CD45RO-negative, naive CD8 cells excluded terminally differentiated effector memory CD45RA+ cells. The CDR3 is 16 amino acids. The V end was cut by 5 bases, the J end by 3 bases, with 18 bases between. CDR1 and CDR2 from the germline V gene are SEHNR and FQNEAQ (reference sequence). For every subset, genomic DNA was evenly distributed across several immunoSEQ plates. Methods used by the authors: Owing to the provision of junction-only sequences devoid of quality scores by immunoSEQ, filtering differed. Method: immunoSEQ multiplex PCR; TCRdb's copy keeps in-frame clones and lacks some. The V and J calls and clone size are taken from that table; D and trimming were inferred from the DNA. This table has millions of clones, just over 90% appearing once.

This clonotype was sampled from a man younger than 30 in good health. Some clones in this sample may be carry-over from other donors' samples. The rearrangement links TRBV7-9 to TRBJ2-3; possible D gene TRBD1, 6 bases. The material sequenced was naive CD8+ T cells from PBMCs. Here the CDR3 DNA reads TGTGCCAGCAGCCTAGTTGTCAACAGGGTAACAGATACGCAGTATTTT. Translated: CASSLVVNRVTDTQYF.